The present T cell receptor (beta chain) was sequenced within a study of blood T cell repertoires in COVID-19. Study-wide background: T cells, B-cell-depleted T cells, or PBMCs supplied cDNA or gDNA.

Deletions cut 5 bases from V and 4 bases from J, with 21 bases between. CDR3 length: 16 residues. CDR1 and CDR2 (germline): SEHNR, FQNEAQ (reference sequence). The method was immunoSEQ multiplex PCR; TCRdb's version includes in-frame clones alone and lacks a portion of them. The table lists 130,000 or so clones, approximately 87% of them singletons, with more than 2% in the top ten. This TCR came from a man aged 65 to 79 with active COVID-19. The J gene is TRBJ2-7, the V gene TRBV7-9, with D perhaps TRBD1 (6 bases). Sequenced material: peripheral blood. In DNA, the CDR3 is TGTGCCAGCAGCCCCCGGACCGGGACAAACCGGTACGAGCAGTACTTC. It specifies CASSPRTGTNRYEQYF.